One sample yielded the 21 T cell receptor beta chains listed below, sequenced in a study of tumor-infiltrating lymphocytes in primary liver carcinoma. Investigators took RNA and DNA out together from 20-30 mg of unsorted bulk tissue. TCR beta cDNA was reverse-transcribed from 450 to 500 ng of total RNA. The reaction used a constant-region primer and ProtoScript II reverse transcriptase. Nested multiplex PCR, run for three rounds with slightly modified ARM-PCR, yielded TCR beta libraries. Two initial PCR rounds of approximately 10 cycles each paired TRBV1-TRBV30 forward primers with a C-beta reverse primer. In TCRdb, the multiplex PCR reads were re-called with MiXCR into one record per CDR3 protein. The data show over 100,000 distinct CDR3 sequences, around two thirds seen once. Sequencing was performed on tumor-adjacent normal liver tissue. The receptors here all came from a woman aged 55-69 years with primary liver carcinoma and hepatitis B virus infection.

To note about this clonotype: The junction differs from germline at one of its ends, possibly a read error. This chain uses TRBV12-5 with TRBJ2-3, with D perhaps matching TRBD2 (5 bases). This CDR3 comprises 15 residues. Germline V gives CDR1 LGHNT, CDR2 FRNRAP. CDR3 nucleotide sequence: TGTGTTAGTGGTACCCGCCGGGGAAGCACAGATACGCAGTATTTT. It codes for CVSGTRRGSTDTQYF.

In this sample, this clonotype turned up once. With a much larger clone just one base away, this may be a read error. The chain joins TRBV28 to TRBJ1-5, with D possibly being TRBD1 (6 bases). This CDR3 has 17 residues. The germline CDR1 and CDR2 sequences are MDHEN and SYDVKM. For the CDR3, the DNA is TGTGCCAGCAGTTTGGTACAGGGCGGACTTAGCAGTCAGCCCCAGCATTTT. This codes for CASSLVQGGLSSQPQHF.

The chain couples TRBV6-6 to TRBJ1-4; TRBD1 might be the D (5 bases). Germline V gene lookup returns CDR1 MNHNY and CDR2 SVGAGI (reference sequence). Trimming removed 8 bases at V and 10 bases at J, with 20 bases between. The CDR3 is 14 residues long. CDR3 coding DNA: TGTGCCAGCCGCCTGGGGGAGGGAGGTGTAAAACTGTTTTTT. Translating gives CASRLGEGGVKLFF.

Concerning this clonotype itself: A read error may produce the germline difference seen at one junction end. The chain combines TRBV11-2 with TRBJ2-3, with 8 nucleotides matching TRBD1. The CDR3 has 16 amino acids. Germline V gives CDR1 SGHAT, CDR2 FQNNGV. The CDR3 loop reads CVSNTGQGSGPDTQYF. Written as DNA, the CDR3 is TGTGTCAGCAACACAGGACAGGGTAGTGGTCCAGATACGCAGTATTTT.

This clonotype was recorded once. This may be a read error: a much more frequent sequence differs by one nucleotide. Without the conserved terminal phenylalanine or tryptophan, this CDR3 likely stems from a read error. The chain carries TRBV28 and TRBJ2-3, with D perhaps matching TRBD2 (6 bases). The germline V and J ends were trimmed by 5 bases and 1 base, with 19 bases remaining between them. Germline assignment: CDR1 MDHEN and CDR2 SYDVKM. This CDR3 is 17 amino acids long. CDR3 amino acids: CASSHLFGGRGTDTQYI. CDR3 nucleotides: TGTGCCAGCAGTCACCTTTTCGGGGGACGTGGCACAGATACGCAGTATATT.

On this clonotype: A much larger clonotype is one base distant, so this may be a read error. This chain connects TRBV12-3 or TRBV12-4 to TRBJ2-1; D unresolved. V was clipped by 4 bases and J by 11 bases, with 9 bases between them. The CDR3 is 11 amino acids. This CDR3 is CASSSTQKQFF. The CDR3 region has the DNA TGTGCCAGCAGTTCGACTCAGAAGCAGTTCTTC.

To note about this clonotype: The CDR3 does not close with the conserved phenylalanine or tryptophan, likely indicating a read error. V and J are TRBV29-1 and TRBJ2-3; D could derive from TRBD1 or TRBD2 (5 bases each). The CDR3 loop spans 12 amino acids. From germline, CDR1 is SQVTM and CDR2 ANQGSEA. CDR3 amino acids: CSVAVGADTQYL. CDR3 in DNA: TGCAGTGTGGCAGTGGGGGCAGATACGCAGTATCTT.

In regard to this clonotype: The conserved phenylalanine or tryptophan normally closing the CDR3 is absent here, so this likely arose from a read error. The chain is built from TRBV12-3 or TRBV12-4 and TRBJ1-1; D is ambiguous. The CDR3 is made up of 13 amino acids. Trimming removed 7 bases from V and 4 bases from J, with 13 bases in between. The DNA for the CDR3 is TGTGCCAGCAAACGAAAGGATGTCACTGAAGCTTTCTGT. Its protein is CASKRKDVTEAFC.

As to this clonotype: It may be a read error: a sequence one base away is much more abundant. The chain employs TRBV5-1 and TRBJ2-7; D not certain. This CDR3 is built from 13 residues. Per germline, CDR1 SGHRS and CDR2 YFSETQ. CDR3 nucleotide sequence: TGCGCCTGCAGCTTGGTCGAACTGGGCGAGCAGTACTTC. Its translation is CACSLVELGEQYF.

This clonotype was found many times. The chain couples TRBV5-4 to TRBJ2-1, with TRBD2 matching over 10 bases. The V gene end was trimmed by 4 bases and the J gene end by 3 bases; junction bases not matched to a gene: 7. In germline, CDR1 is SGHNT, CDR2 YYREEE (reference sequence). The CDR3 extends over 16 amino acids. CDR3 DNA sequence: TGTGCCAGCAGCGCCGGCCTAGCGGGAGTCTACAATGAGCAGTTCTTC. Its translation is CASSAGLAGVYNEQFF.

With respect to this clonotype: Given a much more abundant clone one base away, this may be a read error. The chain carries TRBV28 and TRBJ1-2; D gene uncertain. Trimming cost V 4 bases and J 6 bases, with 6 bases left between them. CDR1 and CDR2 from the germline V gene are MDHEN and SYDVKM. The CDR3 consists of 11 residues. Written as DNA, the CDR3 is TGTGCCAGCAGTTCAATGGATGGCTACACCTTC. It encodes CASSSMDGYTF.

In nucleotides, the CDR3 is TGTGCCAGCAGTATTTCCGGGACTAGCGGGAGGTTAGATACGCAGTATTTT. This sequence encodes CASSISGTSGRLDTQYF. This chain links TRBV6-5 with TRBJ2-3; 15 bases align to TRBD2. This CDR3 has 17 amino acids. Germline lookup yields CDR1 MNHEY and CDR2 SVGAGI. V was clipped by 5 bases and J by 5 bases; unmatched bases: 8.

About this clonotype: A read error is possible here, since a much larger clone lies one base away. Because it lacks the conserved phenylalanine or tryptophan at the end, this CDR3 is likely a read error. The V and J genes are TRBV28 and TRBJ1-5, with TRBD1 matching over 10 bases. CDR3 length: 14 amino acids. The junction had 7 bases not matched to a gene; V was cut back by 6 bases and J by 8 bases. Germline V gives CDR1 MDHEN, CDR2 SYDVKM. DNA of the CDR3: TGTGCCAGCAGGCTGACAGGGGGCGGTGAGCCCCAGCATTAT. It yields the protein CASRLTGGGEPQHY.

Concerning this clonotype: Being one base from a much bigger clone, this may be a read error. The chain couples TRBV7-8 to TRBJ1-4; 7 bases match TRBD1. CDR1 and CDR2 (germline): SGHVS, FQNEAQ. The CDR3 is 14 residues long. The CDR3 reads CASSPTGLNEKLVF. Here the CDR3 DNA reads TGTGCCAGCAGCCCGACAGGGTTAAATGAAAAACTGGTTTTT.

CDR3: CSARDGGKEAFF. CDR3 DNA sequence: TGCAGTGCTAGAGATGGGGGCAAAGAAGCTTTCTTT. The genes are TRBV20-1 and TRBJ1-1; possible D gene TRBD1, 6 bases. CDR3 length: 12 amino acids. Germline V gives CDR1 DFQATT, CDR2 SNEGSKA (reference sequence). The V end was cut by 0 bases, the J end by 8 bases, with 10 bases between.

The chain links TRBV12-5 to TRBJ2-1; a possible D gene is TRBD2 (6 bases). This CDR3 region has 15 residues. CDR1 and CDR2 (germline): LGHNT, FRNRAP. CDR3 region: CDSGLGTLPGHEQFF. The CDR3 bases are TGTGATAGCGGTTTGGGCACCCTCCCCGGACATGAGCAGTTCTTC.

In regard to this clonotype: One end of the junction varies from germline; a read error may be responsible. V is TRBV29-1 and J is TRBJ2-5; D is perhaps TRBD2 (5 bases). Germline lookup yields CDR1 SQVTM and CDR2 ANQGSEA. The CDR3 has 13 residues. CDR3 protein: CSAEQISGETQYF. The CDR3 bases are TGCAGCGCTGAACAAATATCGGGGGAGACCCAGTACTTC.

The V call is TRBV12-3 or TRBV12-4, the J call TRBJ1-1; a possible D gene is TRBD1 (6 bases). V lost 8 bases to trimming and J lost 8 bases, with 18 bases between them. This CDR3 is built from 13 residues. The CDR3, as DNA: TGTGCCAGCGGACAGACATGGAACATCGAAGCTTTCTTT. Protein sequence: CASGQTWNIEAFF.

About this clonotype: A much larger clone lies a single base off, so this may be a read error. The chain couples TRBV7-9 to TRBJ2-2; D ambiguous. Germline V CDR1 and CDR2: SEHNR, FQNEAQ (reference sequence). V gave up 5 bases and J gave up 9 bases, with 22 bases separating them. The CDR3 totals 16 residues. The CDR3 coding sequence is TGTGCCAGCAGCCCCCTGACATGGGCACCGAACCGGGAGCTGTTTTTT. Its translation: CASSPLTWAPNRELFF.

The chain has TRBV4-1 and TRBJ2-1; 8 nucleotides match TRBD2. This CDR3 spans 17 amino acids. The J segment lost 3 bases and the V segment lost 9 bases, leaving 16 bases of the junction unmatched. The germline V gene encodes CDR1 MGHRA and CDR2 YSYEKL. The CDR3 sequence is CASRRRREVSVYNEQFF. CDR3 coding DNA: TGCGCCAGTAGGAGGAGGCGGGAGGTCTCGGTCTACAATGAGCAGTTCTTC.

Many counts were recorded for this clonotype. V is TRBV14 and J is TRBJ2-5; weak D call: TRBD2 (5 bases). The V end was cut by 4 bases, the J end by 8 bases, with 14 bases between. Germline CDR1 SGHDN, CDR2 FVKESK. This CDR3 is built from 13 residues. CDR3 loop: CASSPQTGGTQYF. DNA of the CDR3: TGTGCCAGCAGCCCCCAGACCGGAGGTACCCAGTACTTC.